This T cell receptor beta chain was retrieved from a study of shared clonotypes between healthy human individuals. At the deep level, the assay was run. Loaded into unsorted PBMC replicate PCRs was about 330 ng DNA, about 30,000 T cell genomes. Using immunoSEQ multiplex PCR, the repertoire was profiled, and TCRdb retains in-frame clones only, with some absent. The sample has about 480,000 clones, about 75% seen once. As regards this clone: Other DNA sequences from this sample encode an identical CDR3 as well.

Study donors comprised healthy, HIV-negative adults devoid of recent acute infection or vaccination. Germline CDR1 and CDR2: SGDLS and YYNGEE. There are 14 residues in the CDR3. The V end was cut by 0 bases, the J end by 0 bases, with 5 bases between. Input material: PBMCs. The gene calls are TRBV9 and TRBJ2-3; D call uncertain. The receptor comes from a woman aged 40 to 50 in good health. Some clones in this sample may be carry-over from other donors' samples. The CDR3 here is CASSVDPSTDTQYF. Here the CDR3 DNA reads TGTGCCAGCAGCGTAGATCCTAGCACAGATACGCAGTATTTT.